The 3 T cell receptor beta chains given below trace back to one sample, sequenced in a study of early T cells in non-severe SARS-CoV-2 infection. TCRdb processed the 5' RACE reads anew with MiXCR; each CDR3 protein has one entry. The table records about 55,000 distinct CDR3 sequences, approximately 13% of them present only once. The source material was whole blood, sampled at baseline. Receptors were obtained from an adult who was a healthcare worker with PCR-confirmed SARS-CoV-2 infection or an uninfected control (not recorded which).

This clonotype was detected only a few times. In DNA, the CDR3 is TGCGCCAGCAGCTTCCAGGGGGCGTACCAAGAGACCCAGTACTTC. Translated, it gives CASSFQGAYQETQYF. The gene calls are TRBV5-1 and TRBJ2-5; 8 nucleotides align to TRBD1. There are 15 residues in the CDR3. V shed 2 bases, J shed 0 bases, and the junction held 3 bases outside the gene matches. In germline, CDR1 is SGHRS, CDR2 YFSETQ.

CDR3 sequence reads: CASSIDPDREGNQPQHF. The CDR3, as DNA: TGTGCCAGTAGTATAGACCCCGACAGGGAGGGAAATCAGCCCCAGCATTTT. The chain couples TRBV19 to TRBJ1-5; 7 bases agree with TRBD1. Germline trimming cut 0 bases from V and 4 bases from J; bases unmatched to any gene: 9. CDR1 and CDR2 (germline): LNHDA, SQIVND (reference sequence). The CDR3 length is 17 residues.

This clonotype showed up just a few times. The V call is TRBV12-3 or TRBV12-4, the J call TRBJ2-6; perhaps TRBD1 as D (5 bases). The CDR3 is 14 residues long. Between the trimmed V and J ends, which lost 10 bases and 1 base, there was a span of 11 bases. The chain's CDR3 is CATRQNSGANVLTF. The CDR3 nucleotides read TGTGCCACCAGACAGAATTCTGGGGCCAACGTCCTGACTTTC.